This T cell receptor beta chain was obtained from a study of T cell changes during pregnancy in multiple sclerosis. Trimming stripped 4 bases from V and 9 bases from J, with 10 bases between. Germline V CDR1 and CDR2: DFQATT, SNEGSKA (reference sequence). The CDR3 totals 11 residues. Libraries were prepared by immunoSEQ multiplex PCR; TCRdb keeps only in-frame clonotypes and omits some of them. In the table there are 35,000 to 40,000 clones, less than 95% of which are singletons. The receptor's source is a female donor with multiple sclerosis, enrolled in a pregnancy study. The sample here was CD4+ T cells from peripheral blood mononuclear cells, taken in the second trimester of pregnancy. The rearrangement joins TRBV20-1 to TRBJ2-1, with D possibly being TRBD2 (5 bases). In nucleotides, the CDR3 is TGCAGTGCTACAGACGGAGGTGAGCAGTTCTTC. This codes for CSATDGGEQFF.